The 19 T cell receptor beta chains in this list originate from one sample, sequenced in a study of T cells in women clearing cervical HPV infection. Using immunoSEQ multiplex PCR, the repertoire was profiled, and TCRdb retains in-frame clones only, with some absent. The listing contains 20,000 to 25,000 clones. The material sequenced was blood buffy coat. Receptor source: a woman between 18 and 69 years old with a cervical HPV16 infection that either progressed to CIN3+ or cleared (not recorded which).

Details on this clone: With the read ending 3 residues before the CDR3 end, the germline J gene is used to fill in that end. The gene calls are TRBV18 and TRBJ1-2; D not resolved. Per germline, CDR1 KGHSH and CDR2 LQKENI. The CDR3 has 13 residues. This CDR3 reads CASSPERNNDYTF. The CDR3 DNA, read in part, is TGTGCCAGCTCACCCGAGCGGAACAATGAC.

Points on this clone: The CDR3 end is not reached by the read, which stops 3 residues before it; the germline J gene fills it in. The chain recombines TRBV7-9 with TRBJ2-3; D gene uncertain. Germline V gene lookup returns CDR1 SEHNR and CDR2 FQNEAQ (reference sequence). The CDR3 is 11 residues long. CDR3 sequence reads: CALKRDRTQYF. CDR3 DNA, as far as it was read: TGTGCCCTCAAACGAGATAGAACG.

With respect to this clone: The read stops 3 residues short of the end of the CDR3; the missing end is completed from the germline J gene. The V call is TRBV20-1, the J call TRBJ2-3; D ambiguous. Per germline, CDR1 DFQATT and CDR2 SNEGSKA (reference sequence). The CDR3 runs 10 residues. The CDR3 spells CSARVETQYF. The DNA read from the CDR3 is TGCAGTGCTAGAGTAGAGACG.

In regard to this clone: The sequenced fragment ends 3 residues before the CDR3 boundary, so the rest is inferred from the germline J gene. The chain links TRBV2 to TRBJ1-6, with D uncertain. The CDR3 length is 13 residues. The V and J ends lost 6 bases and 8 bases respectively, with 11 bases between them. Germline V CDR1 and CDR2: SNHLY, FYNNEI. The chain's CDR3 is CASSDLRDSPLHF. Incomplete CDR3 DNA: TGTGCCAGCAGCGATCTCCGGGATTCACCC.

A word on this clone: The CDR3 is cut off 3 residues early in the read; its end comes from the germline J gene. The V gene is TRBV11-2, the J gene TRBJ2-3, with a possible D match to TRBD2 (6 bases). Deletions cut 5 bases from V and 0 bases from J, with 12 bases between. CDR1 is SGHAT, CDR2 FQNNGV, per germline. CDR3 length equals 15 residues. CDR3 region: CASSPRLGSTDTQYF. CDR3 bases read: TGTGCCAGCAGCCCCCGACTAGGAAGCACAGATACG.

Of note for this clone: The read ends 3 residues shy of where the CDR3 ends; the end is completed using the germline J gene. V gene TRBV25-1 combines with J gene TRBJ2-1; no clear D. The CDR3 consists of 15 residues. V gave up 0 bases and J gave up 5 bases, with 11 bases separating them. Germline values: CDR1 MGHDK, CDR2 SYGVNS. This CDR3 reads CASSEYSVSDNEQFF. CDR3 DNA, as far as it was read: TGTGCCAGCAGTGAATATAGTGTTTCCGACAATGAG.

Points on this clone: The read finishes 3 residues shy of the CDR3 end, and the germline J gene is used to complete it. J is TRBJ2-3 and V is TRBV5-4; D might be TRBD2 (6 bases). The length of the CDR3 is 15 residues. Trimming took off 0 bases at V and 3 bases at J, with 11 bases between the two ends. Per germline, CDR1 SGHNT and CDR2 YYREEE (reference sequence). The sequenced CDR3 bases are TGTGCCAGCAGCTTGGGGCGGGATACGACAGATACG. As protein: CASSLGRDTTDT. The whole CDR3 is CASSLGRDTTDTQYF.

A word on this clone: The observed sequence ends 3 residues before the CDR3 terminus, with the missing tail filled in from the germline J gene. This chain joins TRBV20-1 and TRBJ2-5, with D uncertain. CDR1 is DFQATT, CDR2 SNEGSKA, per germline (reference sequence). The V gene lost 5 bases and the J gene lost 0 bases, with 13 bases spanning the gap. This CDR3 comprises 14 residues. The CDR3 sequence is CSAPVVADQETQYF. CDR3 bases read: TGCAGTGCTCCGGTCGTAGCAGACCAAGAGACC.

Concerning this clone itself: Coverage ceases 3 residues before the CDR3 finishes, and the germline J gene fills in the end. The chain has TRBV20-1 and TRBJ1-2, with 11 bases aligning to TRBD1. The germline V gene encodes CDR1 DFQATT and CDR2 SNEGSKA (reference sequence). The length of the CDR3 is 13 residues. The J segment lost 4 bases and the V segment lost 5 bases, leaving 3 bases of the junction unmatched. CDR3 sequence reads: CSASGTGGYGYTF. The part of the CDR3 DNA that was read is TGCAGTGCTTCCGGGACAGGGGGCTATGGC.

As to this clone: The read halts 3 residues ahead of the CDR3 end, with the missing end drawn from the germline J gene. V usage is TRBV2 and J usage is TRBJ2-1, with 9 bases matching TRBD1. This CDR3 has 13 residues. Trimming removed 5 bases from V and 7 bases from J; junction bases left unmatched: 3. Germline V CDR1 and CDR2: SNHLY, FYNNEI. Incomplete CDR3 DNA: TGTGCCAGCAGTCGGGACAGGGAAAATGAG. As protein: CASSRDRENE. The full CDR3 protein reads CASSRDRENEQFF. The entire variable domain, with the rest obtained from reference TRBV2 and TRBJ2-1, is as follows: EPEVTQTPSHQVTQMGQEVILRCVPISNHLYFYWYRQILGQKVEFLVSFYNNEISEKSEIFDDQFSVERPDGSNFTLKIRSTKLEDSAMYFCASSRDRENEQFFGPGTRLTVL.

With regard to this clone: The missing CDR3 end, 3 residues past where the read stops, is filled in from the germline J gene. The chain links TRBV18 to TRBJ1-6; D gene uncertain. This CDR3 has 16 amino acids. Germline CDR1 reads KGHSH; CDR2 reads LQKENI. Trimming removed 5 bases at V and 7 bases at J, with 18 bases between. CDR3 DNA, as far as it was read: TGTGCCAGCTCAGAACCGGCAAGCAGGTTGAATTCACCC. Its translation: CASSEPASRLNSP. The CDR3 as a whole reads CASSEPASRLNSPLHF.

The covered CDR3 bases are TGTGCCAGCAGTTTATTACTACCCGGCACCGGGGAG. Translating gives CASSLLLPGTGE. The entire CDR3 reads CASSLLLPGTGELFF. V usage is TRBV28 and J usage is TRBJ2-2; D call uncertain. The read is 3 residues too short to cover the CDR3 end, so that end is filled in from the germline J gene. The CDR3 runs to 15 residues. Germline values: CDR1 MDHEN, CDR2 SYDVKM. Trimming stripped 1 base from V and 4 bases from J, with 10 bases between.

With regard to this clone: The read finishes 3 residues shy of the CDR3 end, and the germline J gene is used to complete it. The J gene is TRBJ1-4, the V gene TRBV4-2; possibly TRBD1 for D (5 bases). Per the germline V gene, CDR1 is LGHNA and CDR2 is YNFKEQ. This CDR3 has 18 residues. V lost 4 bases, J lost 4 bases, and 22 bases lay in between. This CDR3 reads CASSPGRQRDMFNEKLFF. CDR3 DNA, as far as it was read: TGTGCCAGCAGCCCTGGTCGACAGCGAGACATGTTTAATGAAAAA.

Remarks on this clone: The read is 3 residues too short to cover the CDR3 end, so that end is filled in from the germline J gene. The chain couples TRBV6-2 or TRBV6-3 to TRBJ1-2; D is uncertain. The germline gives CDR1 MNHEY, CDR2 SVGEGT. The CDR3 has 11 residues. The CDR3 is CASSWRSDYTF. The covered CDR3 bases are TGTGCCAGCAGCTGGAGGAGCGAC.

A remark on this clone: The read gets to within 3 residues of the CDR3 end, and the germline J gene fills in the rest. The chain carries TRBV14 and TRBJ2-7, with 8 bases lining up with TRBD2. Per the germline V gene, CDR1 is SGHDN and CDR2 is FVKESK. J gave up 0 bases and V 4 bases, and 5 bases lay outside the gene matches. The CDR3 covers 15 residues. The CDR3 here is CASSPLAGGSYEQYF. The CDR3 DNA, read in part, is TGTGCCAGCAGCCCGCTGGCGGGGGGCTCCTACGAG.

As regards this clone: The CDR3 goes on 3 residues after the read ends, and that part is filled in from the germline J gene. V and J are TRBV7-9 and TRBJ1-2; D is unresolved. In germline, CDR1 is SEHNR, CDR2 FQNEAQ (reference sequence). There are 14 residues in the CDR3. The CDR3 DNA, read in part, is TGTGCCAGCAGCCTACTGGACTCGCTCTACGAC. Translation gives CASSLLDSLYD. The CDR3 as a whole reads CASSLLDSLYDYTF.

A note on this clone: The CDR3 end is not reached by the read, which stops 3 residues before it; the germline J gene fills it in. The V and J genes are TRBV19 and TRBJ1-2; a weak D match, TRBD1 (5 bases). The CDR3 sequence is 15 residues long. The germline V gene has CDR1 LNHDA and CDR2 SQIVND (reference sequence). The CDR3 DNA, read in part, is TGTGCCAGCCTAAGGCAGGGACTAGCGGGAGTTGAC. It translates to CASLRQGLAGVD. The entire CDR3 is CASLRQGLAGVDYTF.

Of note for this clone: The sequenced fragment ends 3 residues before the CDR3 boundary, so the rest is inferred from the germline J gene. This chain joins TRBV19 and TRBJ1-5; possibly TRBD1 for D (6 bases). The germline V gene encodes CDR1 LNHDA and CDR2 SQIVND (reference sequence). The germline V and J ends were trimmed by 10 bases and 2 bases, with 15 bases remaining between them. CDR3 size: 14 residues. The CDR3 loop is CATLDSLGNQPQHF. The CDR3 bases that were read are TGTGCCACCCTGGACAGTCTGGGCAATCAGCCC.

CDR3 DNA (partial): TGTGCCAGCAGTTTTGGACTAGCGGTAGAGACC. This translates into CASSFGLAVET. From start to end, the CDR3 is CASSFGLAVETQYF. The chain couples TRBV12-3 or TRBV12-4 to TRBJ2-5; 10 bases fit TRBD2. The read ends 3 residues early relative to the CDR3; the germline J gene fills the gap. The length of the CDR3 is 14 residues. With V trimmed by 3 bases and J by 4 bases, 2 bases remained unmatched.